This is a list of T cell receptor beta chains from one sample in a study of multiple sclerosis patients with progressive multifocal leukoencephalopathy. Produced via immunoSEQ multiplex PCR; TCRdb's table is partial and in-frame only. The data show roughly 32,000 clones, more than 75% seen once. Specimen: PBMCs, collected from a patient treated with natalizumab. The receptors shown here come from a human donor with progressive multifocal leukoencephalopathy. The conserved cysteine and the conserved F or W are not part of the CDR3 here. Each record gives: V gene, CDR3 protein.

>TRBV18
ASSPAQGGEQY
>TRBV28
ASTPGQGGYQPQH
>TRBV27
ASSLVASAGTDTQY
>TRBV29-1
SVRLGGIAKNIQY
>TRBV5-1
ASSFVGGNTEAF
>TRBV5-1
ASSWGDTIY
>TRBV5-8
ASSQEGDEQY
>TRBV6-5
ASSSIGDGDYEQY
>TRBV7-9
ASSLDGYT
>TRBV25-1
ASSVEGGALYGYT
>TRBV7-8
ASSQQGTGELF
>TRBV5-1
ASSFDTSGRRETQY
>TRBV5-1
ASTGGTRSWVPDTQY
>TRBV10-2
ASSEIANYGYT
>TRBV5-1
ASSLEQTGTNYGYT
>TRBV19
ASSTGAGYGYT
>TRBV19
ASSTPETYEQY
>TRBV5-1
ASSLAFEPLKF